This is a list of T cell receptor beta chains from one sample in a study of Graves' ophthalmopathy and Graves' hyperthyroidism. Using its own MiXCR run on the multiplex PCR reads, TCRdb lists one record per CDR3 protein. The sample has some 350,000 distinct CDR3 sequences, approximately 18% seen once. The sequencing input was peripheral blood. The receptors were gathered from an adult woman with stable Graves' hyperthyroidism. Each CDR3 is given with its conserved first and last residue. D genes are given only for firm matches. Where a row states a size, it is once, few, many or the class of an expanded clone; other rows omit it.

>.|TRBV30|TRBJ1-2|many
CAWTQGYGYTF
TGTGCCTGGACCCAGGGTTATGGCTACACCTTC
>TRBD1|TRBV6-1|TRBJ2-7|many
CASRPGQGIYEQYF
TGTGCCAGCAGGCCGGGACAGGGAATATACGAGCAGTACTTC
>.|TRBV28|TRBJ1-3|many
CASSTPRNAGNTIYF
TGTGCCAGCAGTACCCCCCGGAACGCTGGAAACACCATATATTTT
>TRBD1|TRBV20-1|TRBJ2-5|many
CSARTVQGARETQYF
TGCAGTGCTAGAACAGTACAGGGGGCGCGGGAGACCCAGTACTTC
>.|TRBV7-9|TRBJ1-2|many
CASSPLRGNYGYTF
TGTGCCAGCAGCCCGCTTCGGGGTAACTATGGCTACACCTTC
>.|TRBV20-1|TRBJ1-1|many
CSARTDRGDRTEAFF
TGCAGTGCTCGGACAGATCGGGGTGATCGGACTGAAGCTTTCTTT
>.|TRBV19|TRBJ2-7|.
CASSTVGGGDYEQYF
TGTGCCAGTAGTACCGTCGGGGGCGGCGATTACGAGCAGTACTTC
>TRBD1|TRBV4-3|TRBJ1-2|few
CASSQVPTGSSYGYTF
TGCGCCAGCAGCCAAGTTCCGACAGGGAGCAGCTATGGCTACACCTTC
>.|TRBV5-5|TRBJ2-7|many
CASSRLFYEQYF
TGTGCCAGCAGCCGCTTATTTTACGAGCAGTACTTC
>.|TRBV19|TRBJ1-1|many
CASNYGNTEAFF
TGTGCCAGTAATTATGGTAACACTGAAGCTTTCTTT
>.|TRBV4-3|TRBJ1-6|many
CASSQVAGLNSPLHF
TGCGCCAGCAGCCAAGTTGCAGGTTTAAATTCACCCCTCCACTTT
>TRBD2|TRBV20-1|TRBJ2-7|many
CSATSGTTHSEQYF
TGCAGTGCGACCTCCGGGACTACCCACTCCGAGCAGTACTTC
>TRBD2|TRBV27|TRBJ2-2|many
CASTRSGTSGNTGELFF
TGTGCCAGCACTCGATCCGGGACTAGCGGCAACACCGGGGAGCTGTTTTTT
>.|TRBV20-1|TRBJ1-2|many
CSAAGISGYTF
TGCAGTGCGGCAGGGATTTCGGGCTACACCTTC
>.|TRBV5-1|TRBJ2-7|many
CASSLSQGPAYEQYF
TGCGCCAGCAGCTTATCTCAGGGGCCTGCCTACGAGCAGTACTTC